This is a list of T cell receptor beta chains from one sample in a study. TCRdb processed the 5' RACE reads anew with MiXCR; each CDR3 protein has one entry. Among about 42,000 distinct CDR3 sequences listed, around 30% were seen once. Input material: tumor-infiltrating memory CD4+ T cells sorted from the breast tumor. The receptor set was obtained from a female donor with breast cancer. Each CDR3 is given with its conserved first and last residue. D genes are given only for firm matches. Only some rows state a clone size, as once, few, many or a class for expanded clones.

d_call	j_call	v_call	clone_size	cdr3_nt	cdr3_aa
TRBD1	TRBJ2-4	TRBV7-9	NA	TGTGCCAGCAGCTTAGACAGGGGGCTCGGCATTCAGTACTTC	CASSLDRGLGIQYF
TRBD2	TRBJ2-7	TRBV7-2	few	TGTGCCAGCAGTCGCGGGAGGTCGAGCTCCTACGAGCAGTACTTC	CASSRGRSSSYEQYF
NA	TRBJ2-5	TRBV28	NA	TGTGCCAGCAGTATCCAGGACAGCACAGAGACCCAGTACTTC	CASSIQDSTETQYF
TRBD1	TRBJ2-1	TRBV24-1	few	TGTGCCACCAGTGGGGGGGGACAGGGTAGTGAGCAGTTCTTC	CATSGGGQGSEQFF
NA	TRBJ2-5	TRBV9	few	TGTGCCAGCAGCGTAGGGGGACTCCAAGAGGGAGAGACCCAGTACTTC	CASSVGGLQEGETQYF
NA	TRBJ2-3	TRBV20-1	NA	TGCAGTGCTAGTACTCCCCGTTATGCGCAGTATTTT	CSASTPRYAQYF
TRBD1	TRBJ1-6	TRBV20-1	NA	TGCAGTGCTAGAGCCGGACAGGGTATTTCACCCCTCCACTTT	CSARAGQGISPLHF
NA	TRBJ2-1	TRBV30	few	TGTGCCTGGAGCGAAAGCTCCTACAATGAGCAGTTCTTC	CAWSESSYNEQFF
NA	TRBJ2-5	TRBV3-1	NA	TGTGCCAGCAGCCAAGTCCTGAGAGGTAGTGAAGAGACCCAGTACTTC	CASSQVLRGSEETQYF
NA	TRBJ2-7	TRBV3-1	few	TGTGCCAGCAGCGCTCGAATTAACGAGCAGTACTTC	CASSARINEQYF
NA	TRBJ1-2	TRBV27	NA	TGTGCCAGCAGTTTATCCAATGCTAACTATGGCTACACCTTC	CASSLSNANYGYTF
NA	TRBJ1-4	TRBV6-1	NA	TGTGCCAGCATAGATGGGAGGGTGGGGACCGCAACTAATGAAAAACTGTTTTTT	CASIDGRVGTATNEKLFF
NA	TRBJ1-2	TRBV9	NA	TGTGCCAGCAGCGAGTCACAGGGCGCGTATGGCTACACCTTC	CASSESQGAYGYTF
TRBD1	TRBJ2-3	TRBV12-3/TRBV12-4	NA	TGTGCCAGCAGGCCGGGACAGGGGGATGGCGATACGCAGTATTTT	CASRPGQGDGDTQYF